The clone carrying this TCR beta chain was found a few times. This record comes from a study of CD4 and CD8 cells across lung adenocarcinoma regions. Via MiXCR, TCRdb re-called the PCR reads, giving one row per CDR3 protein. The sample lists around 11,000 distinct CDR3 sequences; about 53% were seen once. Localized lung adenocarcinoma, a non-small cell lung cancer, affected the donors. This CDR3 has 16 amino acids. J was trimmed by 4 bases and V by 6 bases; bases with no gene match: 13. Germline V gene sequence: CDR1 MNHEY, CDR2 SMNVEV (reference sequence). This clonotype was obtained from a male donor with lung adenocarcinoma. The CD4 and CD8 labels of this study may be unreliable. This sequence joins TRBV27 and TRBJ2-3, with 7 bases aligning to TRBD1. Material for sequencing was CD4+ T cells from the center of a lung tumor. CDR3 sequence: CASSRTQRQGADTQYF. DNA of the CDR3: TGTGCCAGCAGCAGAACCCAGAGACAGGGTGCAGATACGCAGTATTTT.